One sample yielded the 31 T cell receptor beta chains listed below, sequenced in a study of T cell responses to AZD1222 COVID-19 vaccine. Sequenced by immunoSEQ multiplex PCR; TCRdb stores in-frame clones only, minus some. This sample has 80,000 to 100,000 clones, with around nine tenths found just once. The specimen was peripheral blood, collected on day 0 of AZD1222 vaccination. The receptor source for this set is an adult in good health.

This clone was found many times. V gene TRBV7-9 combines with J gene TRBJ2-2, with D unresolved. Germline CDR1 reads SEHNR; CDR2 reads FQNEAQ (reference sequence). CDR3 length equals 12 residues. V gave up 6 bases and J gave up 4 bases, with 6 bases separating them. The CDR3 loop is CASSSGTGELFF. DNA for the CDR3: TGTGCCAGCAGTTCGGGCACCGGGGAGCTGTTTTTT.

The chain joins TRBV9 to TRBJ1-6, with D perhaps TRBD1 (5 bases). Trimming shortened V by 3 bases and J by 5 bases, and 12 bases separated the two germline ends. This CDR3 region has 15 residues. The germline CDR1 and CDR2 sequences are SGDLS and YYNGEE. The CDR3 bases are TGTGCCAGCAGCGGAGGGACTGCTAATAATTCACCCCTCCACTTT. This sequence encodes CASSGGTANNSPLHF.

The chain has TRBV7-8 and TRBJ2-2; tentatively, D is TRBD1 (6 bases). The CDR3 length is 15 residues. The germline V and J ends were trimmed by 5 bases and 1 base, with 11 bases remaining between them. Germline V CDR1 and CDR2: SGHVS, FQNEAQ. This chain's CDR3 is CASSPRQVNTGELFF. The CDR3 DNA reads as TGTGCCAGCAGCCCCCGACAGGTGAACACCGGGGAGCTGTTTTTT. The whole variable domain, filled in from reference TRBV7-8 and TRBJ2-2, reads GAGVSQSPRYKVAKRGQDVALRCDPISGHVSLFWYQQALGQGPEFLTYFQNEAQLDKSGLPSDRFFAERPEGSVSTLKIQRTQQEDSAVYLCASSPRQVNTGELFFGEGSRLTVL.

This chain links TRBV25-1 with TRBJ1-6; TRBD1 is a possible D gene (5 bases). Germline CDR1 reads MGHDK; CDR2 reads SYGVNS. The CDR3 totals 16 residues. Trimming took 0 bases from V and 7 from J, leaving 13 bases between them. CDR3 region: CASSEYGGGQNSPLHF. CDR3 bases: TGTGCCAGCAGTGAATATGGGGGAGGCCAAAATTCACCCCTCCACTTT.

The CDR3 DNA reads TGTGCCTGGAGTAGACTTCCAGGGAACACTGAAGCTTTCTTT. Translated, it gives CAWSRLPGNTEAFF. The chain carries TRBV30 and TRBJ1-1; D is unresolved. Per germline, CDR1 GTSNPN and CDR2 SVGIG (reference sequence). CDR3 length: 14 amino acids. V lost 2 bases and J 1 base, leaving 11 bases between the germline ends.

This clone was seen just once. This chain links TRBV28 with TRBJ1-2; a weak D match, TRBD1 (5 bases). Trimming stripped 6 bases from V and 13 bases from J, with 15 bases between. The CDR3 is 11 residues long. Germline CDR1 reads MDHEN; CDR2 reads SYDVKM. CDR3 sequence reads: CASSLWGERTF. CDR3 nucleotide sequence: TGTGCCAGCAGCCTGTGGGGGGAACGCACCTTC.

V is TRBV2 and J is TRBJ1-6; perhaps TRBD1 as D (6 bases). Germline loops: CDR1 SNHLY, CDR2 FYNNEI. V was cut by 4 bases and J by 6 bases, with 16 bases left in between. The CDR3 sequence is 16 residues long. Written as DNA, the CDR3 is TGTGCCAGCAGTGGCCAGGGGAGGGGAGGTAATTCACCCCTCCACTTT. It is translated as CASSGQGRGGNSPLHF.

This sequence joins TRBV27 and TRBJ2-5; D possibly corresponds to TRBD1 (6 bases). V shed 5 bases and J shed 1 base, with 14 bases lying between them. This CDR3 is 15 amino acids long. Looked up from germline, CDR1 is MNHEY and CDR2 is SMNVEV (reference sequence). CDR3 in DNA: TGTGCCAGCAGTACGCAACAGGGTTTCCAAGAGACCCAGTACTTC. Protein product: CASSTQQGFQETQYF.

This sequence joins TRBV15 and TRBJ2-1, with a tentative D call TRBD2 (5 bases). The CDR3 totals 17 residues. V was shortened by 0 bases and J by 0 bases, with 12 bases between the two germline ends. Germline loops: CDR1 LNHNV, CDR2 YYDKDF (reference sequence). The CDR3 loop is CATSRDYGAGSYNEQFF. The CDR3 region has the DNA TGTGCCACCAGCAGAGATTATGGCGCGGGCTCCTACAATGAGCAGTTCTTC.

The chain links TRBV4-1 to TRBJ2-1, with D perhaps matching TRBD2 (6 bases). This CDR3 comprises 14 residues. The V gene lost 1 base and the J gene lost 4 bases, with 8 bases spanning the gap. The germline V gene has CDR1 MGHRA and CDR2 YSYEKL. The CDR3, as DNA: TGCGCCAGCAGCCAAGTGGGGAGGTACAATGAGCAGTTCTTC. Its translation is CASSQVGRYNEQFF.

V is TRBV6-1 and J is TRBJ2-7, with D uncertain. Trimming stripped 3 bases from V and 11 bases from J, with 8 bases between. The CDR3 extends over 10 amino acids. The germline CDR1 and CDR2 sequences are MNHNS and SASEGT. CDR3 bases: TGTGCCAGCAGTGACGGCCCAAAGTACTTC. Translated: CASSDGPKYF.

The CDR3 DNA follows: TGCAGCGTTGAAACTAGCGGGGCCTCCTACGAGCAGTACTTC. Its protein is CSVETSGASYEQYF. V and J are TRBV29-1 and TRBJ2-7, with TRBD2 matching 10 bases. V lost 2 bases and J lost 0; bases outside the gene matches: 1. This CDR3 comprises 14 residues. CDR1 SQVTM and CDR2 ANQGSEA come from the germline V gene.

This clone is labeled as medium-sized (0.01 to 0.1%). Other nucleotide sequences in the sample specify the same CDR3. The V and J genes are TRBV4-1 and TRBJ2-7, with D hard to call. Germline V gene sequence: CDR1 MGHRA, CDR2 YSYEKL. There are 15 residues in the CDR3. V shed 1 base and J shed 0 bases, with 10 bases lying between them. The CDR3 region is CASSQAAESSYEQYF. The CDR3 DNA is TGCGCCAGCAGCCAAGCGGCCGAGAGCTCCTACGAGCAGTACTTC.

The chain couples TRBV6-4 to TRBJ1-2; the D is unclear. CDR1 and CDR2 from the germline V gene are MRHNA and SNTAGT. This CDR3 is 14 amino acids long. With 7 bases removed from V and 3 bases from J, the gap between germline ends came to 15 bases. In DNA, the CDR3 is TGTGCCAGCATTGGACGACACCCCTACTATGGCTACACCTTC. This translates into CASIGRHPYYGYTF.

This sequence joins TRBV10-3 and TRBJ2-7, with D perhaps matching TRBD1 or TRBD2 (6 bases each). Germline CDR1 reads ENHRY; CDR2 reads SYGVKD. The ends were cut back, 5 bases at V and 0 bases at J, with 14 bases in the middle. The length of the CDR3 is 15 residues. CDR3 protein: CAISKQGGASYEQYF. For the CDR3, the DNA is TGTGCCATCAGTAAACAGGGAGGTGCCTCCTACGAGCAGTACTTC.

The rearrangement uses TRBV20-1 and TRBJ2-7; tentative D call: TRBD2 (5 bases). Germline CDR1 and CDR2: DFQATT and SNEGSKA (reference sequence). Trimming took 3 bases from V and 3 from J, leaving 12 bases between them. The CDR3 sequence is 13 residues long. The CDR3 region has the DNA TGCAGTGCTAGTATTCTAGCAGGCTACGAGCAGTACTTC. As protein: CSASILAGYEQYF.

This chain connects TRBV7-8 to TRBJ2-7, with D maybe TRBD1 (6 bases). This CDR3 contains 14 residues. Germline lookup yields CDR1 SGHVS and CDR2 FQNEAQ. The ends were cut back, 2 bases at V and 6 bases at J, with 14 bases in the middle. CDR3 in DNA: TGTGCCAGCAGCTTATATCAGGGGATCGGCGAGCAGTACTTC. Translating it yields CASSLYQGIGEQYF.

V usage is TRBV6-5 and J usage is TRBJ2-7; tentatively, D is TRBD1 (6 bases). Germline V gives CDR1 MNHEY, CDR2 SVGAGI. This CDR3 is built from 15 residues. Trimming removed 8 bases at V and 0 bases at J, with 17 bases between. The CDR3, as DNA: TGTGCCAGCGGAACCTTCCGGGACAACTCCTACGAGCAGTACTTC. Its protein is CASGTFRDNSYEQYF.

The CDR3 sequence is CASSSGGWLGPKV. The CDR3 bases are TGTGCCAGCAGCTCGGGCGGGTGGCTGGGCCCGAAGGTC. This sequence joins TRBV7-9 and TRBJ2-7, with D possibly being TRBD2 (5 bases). Germline lookup yields CDR1 SEHNR and CDR2 FQNEAQ (reference sequence). The CDR3 sequence is 13 residues long.

This clone was counted once. J is TRBJ1-4 and V is TRBV19; D is unresolved. Germline CDR1 is LNHDA and CDR2 is SQIVND (reference sequence). V was clipped by 5 bases and J by 5 bases, with 21 bases between them. The CDR3 is 17 residues long. The CDR3 is CASSLRPPRLPNEKLFF. In DNA, the CDR3 is TGTGCCAGTAGTCTTCGACCCCCAAGGCTACCGAATGAAAAACTGTTTTTT.

This chain uses TRBV16 with TRBJ1-2; TRBD1 matches 7 bases. CDR1 is KGHSY, CDR2 FQNENV, per germline. The CDR3 extends over 13 amino acids. J lost 8 bases, V lost 2 bases, and 5 bases had no gene match. CDR3 nucleotide sequence: TGTGCCAGCAGCCAAGGGACAGTCAGCGGCTACACCTTC. Its protein is CASSQGTVSGYTF.

This clone was counted once. CDR3 loop: CASSLPGTPTDTQYF. Written as DNA, the CDR3 is TGCGCCAGCAGCTTGCCCGGGACACCCACAGATACGCAGTATTTT. This chain joins TRBV5-1 and TRBJ2-3; D might be TRBD1 (6 bases). There are 15 residues in the CDR3. Germline V gene data show CDR1 as SGHRS and CDR2 as YFSETQ. Trimming cost V 1 base and J 2 bases, with 11 bases left between them. The full variable domain, completed using reference TRBV5-1 and TRBJ2-3, is KAGVTQTPRYLIKTRGQQVTLSCSPISGHRSVSWYQQTPGQGLQFLFEYFSETQRNKGNFPGRFSGRQFSNSRSEMNVSTLELGDSALYLCASSLPGTPTDTQYFGPGTRLTVL.

This sequence joins TRBV29-1 and TRBJ2-7; D gene uncertain. The CDR3 has 17 amino acids. The ends were cut back, 3 bases at V and 5 bases at J, with 26 bases in the middle. The germline V gene encodes CDR1 SQVTM and CDR2 ANQGSEA. The chain's CDR3 is CSVEPERPTPPRDEQYF. The CDR3 region has the DNA TGCAGCGTTGAGCCTGAGCGCCCGACACCCCCTCGGGACGAGCAGTACTTC.

This chain uses TRBV19 with TRBJ1-4, with D perhaps matching TRBD1 (5 bases). Trimming removed 6 bases at V and 0 bases at J, with 11 bases between. Germline CDR1 LNHDA, CDR2 SQIVND (reference sequence). CDR3 length: 15 amino acids. The CDR3 reads CASRNTGTTNEKLFF. DNA for the CDR3: TGTGCCAGTAGAAATACAGGTACAACTAATGAAAAACTGTTTTTT.

This chain joins TRBV4-1 and TRBJ2-7; TRBD1 is a possible D gene (6 bases). V lost 3 bases to trimming and J lost 2 bases, with 11 bases between them. Germline loops: CDR1 MGHRA, CDR2 YSYEKL. CDR3 length: 14 residues. CDR3 DNA: TGCGCCAGCAGCCATACGGACAGTGCCTACGAGCAGTACTTC. Protein product: CASSHTDSAYEQYF.

This clone was seen a single time. The rearrangement links TRBV18 to TRBJ1-2; D might be TRBD1 (6 bases). The CDR3 spans 15 residues. The V gene's germline CDR1 is KGHSH and CDR2 LQKENI. The V gene lost 3 bases and the J gene lost 6 bases, with 17 bases spanning the gap. The CDR3 spells CASSPLPGTPNGYTF. Written as DNA, the CDR3 is TGTGCCAGCTCACCTCTGCCCGGGACACCAAATGGCTACACCTTC.

V usage is TRBV19 and J usage is TRBJ2-2, with 8 nucleotides matching TRBD1. V gave up 4 bases and J gave up 0 bases; unmatched junction bases: 4. From germline, CDR1 is LNHDA and CDR2 SQIVND (reference sequence). The CDR3 contains 16 residues. The CDR3 DNA follows: TGTGCCAGTAGTACCACGACAGGGGCGAACACCGGGGAGCTGTTTTTT. Translation: CASSTTTGANTGELFF.

This rearrangement joins TRBV4-1 to TRBJ1-1; a possible D gene is TRBD1 (5 bases). Trimming removed 0 bases at V and 1 base at J, with 18 bases between. Per germline, CDR1 MGHRA and CDR2 YSYEKL. The CDR3 totals 18 residues. The CDR3 loop reads CASSQDPRGTSQNTEAFF. The CDR3 nucleotides are TGCGCCAGCAGCCAAGACCCAAGAGGGACCTCTCAGAACACTGAAGCTTTCTTT.

The chain combines TRBV7-6 with TRBJ2-1, with D tentatively TRBD1 (5 bases). The V end lost 0 bases, the J end lost 0 bases, and 12 bases lay between the germline ends. CDR1 SGHVS and CDR2 FNYEAQ come from the germline V gene. This CDR3 spans 17 amino acids. CDR3: CASSLADMTVSYNEQFF. The CDR3 DNA reads as TGTGCCAGCAGCTTAGCAGACATGACAGTCTCCTACAATGAGCAGTTCTTC.

This clone is a singleton in its sample. The chain is built from TRBV9 and TRBJ2-2; D unclear. The V and J ends lost 0 bases and 5 bases respectively, with 2 bases between them. Per germline, CDR1 SGDLS and CDR2 YYNGEE. This CDR3 is 12 amino acids long. CDR3 in DNA: TGTGCCAGCAGCGTAGATACCGGGGAGCTGTTTTTT. This codes for CASSVDTGELFF.

This clone was recorded once. The chain uses TRBV7-3 and TRBJ2-1; no clear D gene. From germline, CDR1 is SGHTA and CDR2 FQGTGA. The CDR3 has 16 amino acids. V lost 2 bases, J lost 0 bases, and 11 bases lay in between. As DNA, the CDR3 is TGTGCCAGCAGCTTAGAAGGTGCTAGCTCCTACAATGAGCAGTTCTTC. This codes for CASSLEGASSYNEQFF.